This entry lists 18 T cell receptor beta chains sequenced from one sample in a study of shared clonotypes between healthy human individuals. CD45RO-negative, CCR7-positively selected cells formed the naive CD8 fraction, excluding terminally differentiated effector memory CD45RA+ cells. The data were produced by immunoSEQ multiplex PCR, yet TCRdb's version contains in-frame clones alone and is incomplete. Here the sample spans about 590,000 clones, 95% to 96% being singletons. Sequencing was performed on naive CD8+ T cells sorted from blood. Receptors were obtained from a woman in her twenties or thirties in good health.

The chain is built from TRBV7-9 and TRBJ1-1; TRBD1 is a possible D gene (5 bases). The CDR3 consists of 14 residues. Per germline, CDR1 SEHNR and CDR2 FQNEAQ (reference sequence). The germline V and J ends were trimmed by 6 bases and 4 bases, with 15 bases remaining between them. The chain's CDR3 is CASRSGFEVTEAFF. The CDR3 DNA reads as TGTGCCAGCAGATCAGGGTTTGAGGTCACTGAAGCTTTCTTT.

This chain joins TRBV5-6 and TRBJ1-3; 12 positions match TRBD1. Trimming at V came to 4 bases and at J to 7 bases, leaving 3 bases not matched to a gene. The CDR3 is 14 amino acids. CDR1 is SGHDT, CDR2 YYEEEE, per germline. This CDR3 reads CASSLGQGANTIYF. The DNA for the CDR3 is TGTGCCAGCAGCCTGGGACAGGGGGCGAACACCATATATTTT.

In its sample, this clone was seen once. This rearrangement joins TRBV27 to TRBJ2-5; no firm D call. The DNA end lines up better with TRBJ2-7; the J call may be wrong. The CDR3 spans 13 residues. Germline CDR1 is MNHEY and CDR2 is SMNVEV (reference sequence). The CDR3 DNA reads TGTGCCAGCAGTTTGGGTAGGGTCAACGAGCAGTACTTC. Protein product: CASSLGRVNEQYF.

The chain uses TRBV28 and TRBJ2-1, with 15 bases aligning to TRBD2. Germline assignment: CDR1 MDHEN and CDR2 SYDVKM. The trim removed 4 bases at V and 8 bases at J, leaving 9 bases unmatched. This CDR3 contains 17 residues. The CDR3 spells CASSSRTSGRAGDEQFF. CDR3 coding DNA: TGTGCCAGCAGTTCCCGGACTAGCGGGAGGGCGGGAGATGAGCAGTTCTTC.

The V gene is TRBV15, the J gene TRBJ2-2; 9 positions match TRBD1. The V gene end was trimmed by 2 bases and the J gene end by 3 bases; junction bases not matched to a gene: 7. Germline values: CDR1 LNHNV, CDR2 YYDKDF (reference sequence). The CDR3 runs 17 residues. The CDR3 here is CATSRPYRGLHTGELFF. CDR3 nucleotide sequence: TGTGCCACCAGCAGACCCTACAGGGGGCTTCACACCGGGGAGCTGTTTTTT.

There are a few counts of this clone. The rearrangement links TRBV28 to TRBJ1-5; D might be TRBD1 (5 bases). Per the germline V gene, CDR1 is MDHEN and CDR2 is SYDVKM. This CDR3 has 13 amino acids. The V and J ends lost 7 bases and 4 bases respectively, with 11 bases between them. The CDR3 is CASIDRGNQPQHF. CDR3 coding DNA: TGTGCCAGCATCGACCGGGGGAATCAGCCCCAGCATTTT.

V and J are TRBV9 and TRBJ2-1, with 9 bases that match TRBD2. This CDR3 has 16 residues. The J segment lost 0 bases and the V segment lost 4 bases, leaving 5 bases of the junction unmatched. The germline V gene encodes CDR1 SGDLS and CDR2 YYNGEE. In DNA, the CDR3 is TGTGCCAGCAGCACCGGGGGACTAGCCTCCTACAATGAGCAGTTCTTC. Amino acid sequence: CASSTGGLASYNEQFF.

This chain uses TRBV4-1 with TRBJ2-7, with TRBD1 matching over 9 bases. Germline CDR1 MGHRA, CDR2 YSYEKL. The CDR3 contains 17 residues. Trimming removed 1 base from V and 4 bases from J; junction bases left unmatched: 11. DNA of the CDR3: TGCGCCAGCAGCCAAGCAGACAGGGGGAACTTTTTATACGAGCAGTACTTC. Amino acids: CASSQADRGNFLYEQYF.

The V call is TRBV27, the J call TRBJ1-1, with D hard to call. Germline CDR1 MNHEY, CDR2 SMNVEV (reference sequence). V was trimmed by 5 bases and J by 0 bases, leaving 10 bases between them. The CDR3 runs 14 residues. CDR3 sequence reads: CASSRVGLNTEAFF. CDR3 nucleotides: TGTGCCAGCAGTCGGGTCGGATTGAACACTGAAGCTTTCTTT.

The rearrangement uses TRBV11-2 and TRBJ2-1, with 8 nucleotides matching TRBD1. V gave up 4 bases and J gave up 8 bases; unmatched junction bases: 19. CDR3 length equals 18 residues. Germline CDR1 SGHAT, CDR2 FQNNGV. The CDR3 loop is CASSSEGFLVDRVDEQFF. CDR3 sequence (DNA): TGTGCCAGCAGCTCGGAGGGGTTTTTAGTGGACAGGGTCGATGAGCAGTTCTTC.

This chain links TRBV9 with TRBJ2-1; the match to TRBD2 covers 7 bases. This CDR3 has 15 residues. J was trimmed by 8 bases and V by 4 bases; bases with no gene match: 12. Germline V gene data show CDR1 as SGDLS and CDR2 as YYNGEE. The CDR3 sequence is CASSLGGDPTDEQFF. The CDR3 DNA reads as TGTGCCAGCAGCCTGGGGGGGGACCCCACCGATGAGCAGTTCTTC.

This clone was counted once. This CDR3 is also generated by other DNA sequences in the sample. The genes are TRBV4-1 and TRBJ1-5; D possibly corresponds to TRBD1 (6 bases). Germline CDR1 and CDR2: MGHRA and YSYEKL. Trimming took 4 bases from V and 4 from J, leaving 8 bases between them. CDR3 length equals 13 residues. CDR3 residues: CASSRGQNQPQHF. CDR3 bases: TGCGCCAGCAGCCGAGGACAGAATCAGCCCCAGCATTTT.

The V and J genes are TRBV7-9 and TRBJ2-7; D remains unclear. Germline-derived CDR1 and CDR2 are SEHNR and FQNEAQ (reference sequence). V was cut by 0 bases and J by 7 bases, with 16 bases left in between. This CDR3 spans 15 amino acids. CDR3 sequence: CASSLAQDPLREQYF. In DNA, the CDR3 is TGTGCCAGCAGCTTAGCGCAAGACCCCCTGAGGGAGCAGTACTTC.

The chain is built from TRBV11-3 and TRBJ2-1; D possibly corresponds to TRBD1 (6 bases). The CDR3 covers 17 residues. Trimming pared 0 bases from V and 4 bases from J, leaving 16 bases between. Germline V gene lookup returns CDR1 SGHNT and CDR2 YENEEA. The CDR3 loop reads CASSLEGAETEYNEQFF. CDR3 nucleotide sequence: TGTGCCAGCAGCTTAGAGGGGGCGGAAACCGAATACAATGAGCAGTTCTTC.

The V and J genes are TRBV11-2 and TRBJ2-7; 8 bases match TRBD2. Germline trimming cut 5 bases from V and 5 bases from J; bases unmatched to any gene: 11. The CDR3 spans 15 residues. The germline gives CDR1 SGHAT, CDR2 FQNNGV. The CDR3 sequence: CASSRTSPRTDEQYF. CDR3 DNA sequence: TGTGCCAGCAGCCGGACTAGCCCAAGAACGGACGAGCAGTACTTC.

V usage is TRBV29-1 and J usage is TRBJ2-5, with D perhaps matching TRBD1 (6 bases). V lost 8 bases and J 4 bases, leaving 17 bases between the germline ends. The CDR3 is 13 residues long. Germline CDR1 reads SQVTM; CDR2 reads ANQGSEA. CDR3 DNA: TGCAGCTCTATAACAGGGATCCGAGAGACCCAGTACTTC. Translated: CSSITGIRETQYF.

This chain's CDR3 is CASSPRLGASYEQYF. CDR3 in DNA: TGTGCCAGCAGCCCCCGTCTCGGTGCCTCCTACGAGCAGTACTTC. V and J are TRBV7-9 and TRBJ2-7; no clear D. Between the trimmed V and J ends, which lost 5 bases and 0 bases, there was a span of 14 bases. Germline V gives CDR1 SEHNR, CDR2 FQNEAQ (reference sequence). The CDR3 has 15 amino acids.

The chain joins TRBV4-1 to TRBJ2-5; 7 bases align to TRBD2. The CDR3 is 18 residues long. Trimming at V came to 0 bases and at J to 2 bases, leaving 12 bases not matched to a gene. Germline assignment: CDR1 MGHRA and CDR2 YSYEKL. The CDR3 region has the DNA TGCGCCAGCAGCCAAGATACCCGGGGTAGCGGGCCTCAAGAGACCCAGTACTTC. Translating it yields CASSQDTRGSGPQETQYF.